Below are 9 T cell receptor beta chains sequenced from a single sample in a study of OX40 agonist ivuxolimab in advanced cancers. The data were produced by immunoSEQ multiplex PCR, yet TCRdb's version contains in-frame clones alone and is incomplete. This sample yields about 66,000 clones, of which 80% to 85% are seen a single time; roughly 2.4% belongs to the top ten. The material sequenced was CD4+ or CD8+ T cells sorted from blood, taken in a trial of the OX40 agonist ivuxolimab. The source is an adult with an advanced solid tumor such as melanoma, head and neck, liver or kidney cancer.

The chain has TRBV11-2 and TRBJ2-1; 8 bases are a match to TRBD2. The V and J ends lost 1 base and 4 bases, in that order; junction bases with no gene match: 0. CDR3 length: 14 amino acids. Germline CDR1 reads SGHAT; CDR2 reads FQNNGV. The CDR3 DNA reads TGTGCCAGCAGCTTAGGCGGGAGGTACAATGAGCAGTTCTTC. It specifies CASSLGGRYNEQFF.

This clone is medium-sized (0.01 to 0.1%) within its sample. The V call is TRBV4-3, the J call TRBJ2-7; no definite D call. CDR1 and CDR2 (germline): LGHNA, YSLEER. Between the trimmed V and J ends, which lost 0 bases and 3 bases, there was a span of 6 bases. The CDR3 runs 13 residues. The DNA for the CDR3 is TGCGCCAGCAGCCAAGAGGAGTACTACGAGCAGTACTTC. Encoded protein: CASSQEEYYEQYF.

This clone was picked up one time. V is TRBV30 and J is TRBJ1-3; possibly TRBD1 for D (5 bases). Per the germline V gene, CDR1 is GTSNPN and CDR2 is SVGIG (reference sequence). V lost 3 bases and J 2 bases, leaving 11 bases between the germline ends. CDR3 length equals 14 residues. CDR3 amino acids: CAWSPGQPGNTIYF. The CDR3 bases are TGTGCCTGGAGCCCCGGACAACCTGGAAACACCATATATTTT.

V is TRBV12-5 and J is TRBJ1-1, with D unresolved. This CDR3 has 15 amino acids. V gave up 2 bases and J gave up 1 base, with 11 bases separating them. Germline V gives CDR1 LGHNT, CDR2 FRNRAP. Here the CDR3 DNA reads TGTGCTAGTGGTTTGCTTAGCGGTGGGAACACTGAAGCTTTCTTT. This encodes CASGLLSGGNTEAFF.

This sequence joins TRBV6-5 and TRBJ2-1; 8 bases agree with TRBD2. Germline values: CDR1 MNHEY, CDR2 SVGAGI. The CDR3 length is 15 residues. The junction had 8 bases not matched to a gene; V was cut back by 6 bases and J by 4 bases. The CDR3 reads CASRLAEGVYNEQFF. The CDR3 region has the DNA TGTGCCAGCAGACTAGCGGAGGGAGTATACAATGAGCAGTTCTTC.

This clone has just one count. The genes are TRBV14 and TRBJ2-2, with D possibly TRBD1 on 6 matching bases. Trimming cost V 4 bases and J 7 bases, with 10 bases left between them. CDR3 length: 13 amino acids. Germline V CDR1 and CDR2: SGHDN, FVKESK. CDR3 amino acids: CASSLLGGGELFF. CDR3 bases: TGTGCCAGCAGCCTACTAGGGGGCGGGGAGCTGTTTTTT.

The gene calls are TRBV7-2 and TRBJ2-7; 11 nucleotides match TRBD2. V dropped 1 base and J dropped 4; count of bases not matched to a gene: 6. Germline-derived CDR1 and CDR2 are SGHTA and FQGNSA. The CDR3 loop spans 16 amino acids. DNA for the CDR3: TGTGCCAGCAGCTTAGATCCGGCTAGCGGGAGGTACGAGCAGTACTTC. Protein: CASSLDPASGRYEQYF.

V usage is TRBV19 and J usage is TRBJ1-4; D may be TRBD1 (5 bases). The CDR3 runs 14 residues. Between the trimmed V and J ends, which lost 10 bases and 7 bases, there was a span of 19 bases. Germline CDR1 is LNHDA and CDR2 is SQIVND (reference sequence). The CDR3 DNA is TGTGCCACCGCACTGGGGCAGGGATCTGAAAAACTGTTTTTT. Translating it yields CATALGQGSEKLFF.

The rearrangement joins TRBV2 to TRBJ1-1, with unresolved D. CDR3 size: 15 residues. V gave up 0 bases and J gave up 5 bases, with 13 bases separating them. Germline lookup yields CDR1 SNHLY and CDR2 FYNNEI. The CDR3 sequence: CASSEATGFGTEAFF. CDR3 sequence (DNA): TGTGCCAGCAGTGAAGCGACTGGTTTTGGTACTGAAGCTTTCTTT.